This T cell receptor beta chain appears in the sequencing data of a study of early T cells in non-severe SARS-CoV-2 infection. TCRdb used MiXCR to reprocess the 5' RACE reads, holding one entry per CDR3 protein. This sample has about 69,000 distinct CDR3 sequences, with 4% to 6% found just once. The CDR3 loop spans 15 amino acids. CDR1 and CDR2 from the germline V gene are MNHEY and SVGEGT. The V and J ends lost 8 bases and 0 bases respectively, with 11 bases between them. This clonotype occurred many times. The chain links TRBV6-2 or TRBV6-3 to TRBJ2-6; possible D gene TRBD1, 5 bases. This material consisted of whole blood, taken at baseline. This clonotype was obtained from an adult who was a healthcare worker with PCR-confirmed SARS-CoV-2 infection or an uninfected control (not recorded which). The donor label of this sample is uncertain. CDR3 nucleotide sequence: TGTGCCAGCTCCCGAAGGGGCTCTGGGGCCAACGTCCTGACTTTC. Translated: CASSRRGSGANVLTF.